Each of the 30 T cell receptor beta chains below was sequenced from the same sample in a study of blood T cell repertoires in COVID-19 (dated by TCRdb to 2018 to 2021). The library came from the immunoSEQ multiplex PCR assay. TCRdb obtained this table from immuneACCESS and retained in-frame rearrangements with V and J assigned. These tables miss some clones; where compared with another copy, unresolved V genes account for less than half of the shortfall, and the remainder is unexplained. This sample has over 95,000 clones in its table, and roughly 80% of those were observed once. The ten most abundant clones make up approximately 8.1% of the sample. The sequenced sample consisted of peripheral blood. All receptors come from a woman aged 40 to 49 with acute or convalescent COVID-19.

The V call is TRBV9, the J call TRBJ1-1, with a weak D call TRBD1 (6 bases). V lost 6 bases, J lost 2 bases, and 14 bases lay in between. This CDR3 comprises 14 residues. In germline, CDR1 is SGDLS, CDR2 YYNGEE. CDR3 region: CASTEMDRNTEAFF. The CDR3 nucleotides read TGTGCCAGCACCGAAATGGACAGAAACACTGAAGCTTTCTTT. Together with reference TRBV9 and TRBJ1-1, the CDR3 gives the full variable domain: DSGVTQTPKHLITATGQRVTLRCSPRSGDLSVYWYQQSLDQGLQFLIQYYNGEERAKGNILERFSAQQFPDLHSELNLSSLELGDSALYFCASTEMDRNTEAFFGQGTRLTVV.

CDR3 in DNA: TGTGCCAGCTCACAAACAGAAACTTCCTACGAGCAGTACTTC. Encoded protein: CASSQTETSYEQYF. The chain carries TRBV18 and TRBJ2-7; D gene uncertain. Per the germline V gene, CDR1 is KGHSH and CDR2 is LQKENI. V lost 4 bases and J 1 base, leaving 11 bases between the germline ends. CDR3 length equals 14 residues.

The chain has TRBV5-6 and TRBJ2-5, with D possibly TRBD2 on 5 matching bases. The V gene lost 0 bases and the J gene lost 2 bases, with 11 bases spanning the gap. The length of the CDR3 is 15 residues. Germline V lookup: CDR1 SGHDT, CDR2 YYEEEE. The CDR3, as DNA: TGTGCCAGCAGCTTGGTGGCTAGCCTTCAAGAGACCCAGTACTTC. Translation gives CASSLVASLQETQYF.

The V call is TRBV2, the J call TRBJ1-2; 12 bases are a match to TRBD1. The CDR3 is 16 residues long. With V trimmed by 1 base and J by 6 bases, 6 bases remained unmatched. Germline V gene lookup returns CDR1 SNHLY and CDR2 FYNNEI. CDR3 DNA sequence: TGTGCCAGCAGTGAAGAGCCGGGGACAGGGGGCGATGGCTACACCTTC. The encoded protein is CASSEEPGTGGDGYTF.

The CDR3 bases are TGTGCCAGCAGCCAATCGGGCAGGGGGTCCTACGAGCAGTACTTC. Encoded protein: CASSQSGRGSYEQYF. This rearrangement joins TRBV3-1 (or the pseudogene TRBV3-2) to TRBJ2-7; 7 nucleotides match TRBD1. The V gene end was trimmed by 2 bases and the J gene end by 1 base; junction bases not matched to a gene: 5. CDR1 LGHDT and CDR2 YNNKEL come from the germline V gene (reference sequence). This CDR3 is built from 15 residues.

As concerns this clone: Different DNA sequences within this sample yield the same CDR3. The chain has TRBV5-1 and TRBJ1-1; D is possibly TRBD1 (5 bases). Germline V gives CDR1 SGHRS, CDR2 YFSETQ. The CDR3 length is 15 residues. V gave up 0 bases and J gave up 0 bases, with 9 bases separating them. CDR3 sequence (DNA): TGCGCCAGCAGCTTGGAAGGGGTGCTGAACACTGAAGCTTTCTTT. Protein: CASSLEGVLNTEAFF. The entire variable domain, with the rest obtained from reference TRBV5-1 and TRBJ1-1, is as follows: KAGVTQTPRYLIKTRGQQVTLSCSPISGHRSVSWYQQTPGQGLQFLFEYFSETQRNKGNFPGRFSGRQFSNSRSEMNVSTLELGDSALYLCASSLEGVLNTEAFFGQGTRLTVV.

The chain has TRBV19 and TRBJ1-6, with 10 bases that match TRBD1. V lost 4 bases and J lost 8; bases outside the gene matches: 2. The germline V gene has CDR1 LNHDA and CDR2 SQIVND (reference sequence). The CDR3 is 14 residues long. The CDR3 nucleotides are TGTGCCAGTAGTAGGGACAGGGGTTATTCACCCCTCCACTTT. Translated, it gives CASSRDRGYSPLHF.

The V gene is TRBV24-1, the J gene TRBJ1-2; no clear D gene. Trimming shortened V by 4 bases and J by 9 bases, and 14 bases separated the two germline ends. Germline lookup yields CDR1 KGHDR and CDR2 SFDVKD. The CDR3 runs 13 residues. The CDR3 DNA reads as TGTGCCACCAGTGACACCGACACCTCCAGCTACACCTTC. Its translation: CATSDTDTSSYTF.

The gene calls are TRBV2 and TRBJ2-2; D gene unclear. Trimming took 3 bases from V and 4 from J, leaving 9 bases between them. CDR1 is SNHLY, CDR2 FYNNEI, per germline. The CDR3 consists of 14 residues. Here the CDR3 reads CASSDVRSTGELFF. The CDR3 bases are TGTGCCAGCAGTGATGTCCGGTCCACCGGGGAGCTGTTTTTT. The full variable domain, rest sourced from reference TRBV2 and TRBJ2-2, is EPEVTQTPSHQVTQMGQEVILRCVPISNHLYFYWYRQILGQKVEFLVSFYNNEISEKSEIFDDQFSVERPDGSNFTLKIRSTKLEDSAMYFCASSDVRSTGELFFGEGSRLTVL.

The chain links TRBV4-1 to TRBJ1-4; the match to TRBD1 covers 7 bases. V lost 4 bases, J lost 1 base, and 6 bases stayed unmatched. This CDR3 comprises 16 residues. Germline CDR1 MGHRA, CDR2 YSYEKL. In nucleotides, the CDR3 is TGCGCCAGCAGCCGGGACAGACCATTAACTAATGAAAAACTGTTTTTT. Protein: CASSRDRPLTNEKLFF.

The rearrangement joins TRBV10-1 to TRBJ2-3; 14 positions agree with TRBD2. CDR3 size: 15 residues. Trimming cost V 8 bases and J 5 bases; bases outside gene matches: 6. Per the germline V gene, CDR1 is WNHNN and CDR2 is SYGVQD (reference sequence). Here the CDR3 DNA reads TGCGCCAGCTGTTCCGGGACTAGCGGGGGAGATACGCAGTATTTT. It is translated as CASCSGTSGGDTQYF.

The chain joins TRBV6-5 to TRBJ1-3, with TRBD1 identical over 7 bases. Germline V gene lookup returns CDR1 MNHEY and CDR2 SVGAGI. The CDR3 spans 14 residues. J gave up 1 base and V 6 bases, and 3 bases lay outside the gene matches. The CDR3 is CASRTGTSGNTIYF. The CDR3 DNA follows: TGTGCCAGCAGGACAGGGACGTCTGGAAACACCATATATTTT.

The chain is built from TRBV5-1 and TRBJ1-6; D may be TRBD1 (5 bases). Germline-derived CDR1 and CDR2 are SGHRS and YFSETQ. The ends were cut back, 0 bases at V and 9 bases at J, with 13 bases in the middle. The CDR3 is made up of 15 amino acids. The CDR3 spells CASSLAGAGGSPLHF. The DNA for the CDR3 is TGCGCCAGCAGCTTGGCTGGGGCCGGTGGTTCACCCCTCCACTTT. The variable domain in full, with the rest retrieved from reference TRBV5-1 and TRBJ1-6, is KAGVTQTPRYLIKTRGQQVTLSCSPISGHRSVSWYQQTPGQGLQFLFEYFSETQRNKGNFPGRFSGRQFSNSRSEMNVSTLELGDSALYLCASSLAGAGGSPLHFGNGTRLTVT.

The chain uses TRBV7-2 and TRBJ1-2; D uncertain. Germline assignment: CDR1 SGHTA and CDR2 FQGNSA. The CDR3 length is 15 residues. V gave up 1 base and J gave up 3 bases, with 12 bases separating them. CDR3 amino acids: CASSLGQLLYYGYTF. CDR3 sequence (DNA): TGTGCCAGCAGCTTAGGACAACTTCTTTACTATGGCTACACCTTC.

The chain couples TRBV7-2 to TRBJ1-1; D is perhaps TRBD1 (5 bases). Germline loops: CDR1 SGHTA, CDR2 FQGNSA. Trimming pared 6 bases from V and 8 bases from J, leaving 22 bases between. The CDR3 sequence is 15 residues long. CDR3 DNA sequence: TGTGCCAGCAGGATAATGAACTACGGTGGGGCAGAAGCTTTCTTT. Protein: CASRIMNYGGAEAFF.

J is TRBJ2-5 and V is TRBV5-1, with TRBD1 matching 11 bases. After removal of 3 bases from V and 4 bases from J, the junction contained 5 bases not matched to a gene. This CDR3 spans 15 amino acids. Germline V CDR1 and CDR2: SGHRS, YFSETQ. CDR3: CASSWTGGVRETQYF. In nucleotides, the CDR3 is TGCGCCAGCAGCTGGACAGGGGGCGTCCGAGAGACCCAGTACTTC.

This clone was counted a few times. The chain links TRBV30 to TRBJ1-4, with TRBD1 as a possible D gene (6 bases). The CDR3 contains 13 residues. Trimming cost V 8 bases and J 7 bases, with 17 bases left between them. Germline V gene data show CDR1 as GTSNPN and CDR2 as SVGIG (reference sequence). CDR3 in amino acids: CAEGRGIGEKLFF. DNA for the CDR3: TGTGCCGAGGGCAGGGGAATTGGTGAAAAACTGTTTTTT. Full variable domain (outside the CDR3, taken from reference TRBV30 and TRBJ1-4): SQTIHQWPATLVQPVGSPLSLECTVEGTSNPNLYWYRQAAGRGLQLLFYSVGIGQISSEVPQNLSASRPQDRQFILSSKKLLLSDSGFYLCAEGRGIGEKLFFGSGTQLSVL.

The chain is built from TRBV10-1 and TRBJ2-1; tentatively, D is TRBD1 (6 bases). Trimming shortened V by 4 bases and J by 0 bases, and 10 bases separated the two germline ends. Germline loops: CDR1 WNHNN, CDR2 SYGVQD (reference sequence). The CDR3 contains 15 residues. The CDR3 here is CASSVTGSSYNEQFF. The CDR3, as DNA: TGCGCCAGCAGTGTTACAGGGAGCTCCTACAATGAGCAGTTCTTC.

V is TRBV3-1 (or the pseudogene TRBV3-2) and J is TRBJ2-7; D gene uncertain. The germline V gene has CDR1 LGHDT and CDR2 YNNKEL (reference sequence). This CDR3 spans 15 amino acids. V lost 4 bases and J 3 bases, leaving 16 bases between the germline ends. For the CDR3, the DNA is TGTGCCAGCAGCCCGCATCGAGGAATCGGCTACGAGCAGTACTTC. It specifies CASSPHRGIGYEQYF.

The chain employs TRBV3-1 (or the pseudogene TRBV3-2) and TRBJ2-5, with D perhaps matching TRBD1 (6 bases). This CDR3 is 14 amino acids long. V was cut by 1 base and J by 5 bases, with 11 bases left in between. Germline V gene sequence: CDR1 LGHDT, CDR2 YNNKEL (reference sequence). The CDR3 sequence: CASSQVGAHETQYF. The CDR3, as DNA: TGTGCCAGCAGCCAAGTGGGGGCCCACGAGACCCAGTACTTC.

The V gene is TRBV7-2, the J gene TRBJ2-2; D may be TRBD1 (6 bases). With 5 bases removed from V and 4 bases from J, the gap between germline ends came to 14 bases. The CDR3 loop spans 15 amino acids. Germline assignment: CDR1 SGHTA and CDR2 FQGNSA. CDR3 DNA sequence: TGTGCCAGCAGCCCGGGACACGCGATCACCGGGGAGCTGTTTTTT. This translates into CASSPGHAITGELFF.

V is TRBV6-5 and J is TRBJ1-5; tentatively, D is TRBD1 (6 bases). The CDR3 is 14 amino acids. V dropped 4 bases and J dropped 7 bases, with 14 bases sitting between them. Per germline, CDR1 MNHEY and CDR2 SVGAGI. The CDR3 loop is CASSSQGIEQPQHF. CDR3 nucleotide sequence: TGTGCCAGCAGTTCACAGGGAATTGAACAGCCCCAGCATTTT.

This clone was recorded a few times. This rearrangement joins TRBV2 to TRBJ2-1; possible D gene TRBD2, 7 bases. Germline V gene data show CDR1 as SNHLY and CDR2 as FYNNEI. The CDR3 covers 14 residues. V was clipped by 10 bases and J by 8 bases, with 21 bases between them. The DNA of the CDR3 is TGTGCCATTGAGGGGGAGGGGGGAGCGGATGAGCAGTTCTTC. Translation: CAIEGEGGADEQFF.

The genes are TRBV21-1 and TRBJ1-2. TRBV21-1 corresponds to a pseudogene. This CDR3 comprises 11 residues. CDR3 nucleotides: TGTGCCAGCAGCCCCCCGAAGAGAGGAACCTTC. Encoded protein: CASSPPKRGTF.

This clone was picked up one time. In DNA form, the CDR3 reads TGTGCCAGCAGCTTAGGACTTTCTGAAGCTTTCTTT. Its protein product is CASSLGLSEAFF. The chain carries TRBV7-2 and TRBJ1-1; no definite D call. Germline lookup yields CDR1 SGHTA and CDR2 FQGNSA. The CDR3 length is 12 residues. V was clipped by 1 base and J by 6 bases, with 6 bases between them.

This chain joins TRBV24-1 and TRBJ2-1; D gene unclear. The CDR3 extends over 12 amino acids. V gave up 3 bases and J gave up 7 bases, with 6 bases separating them. CDR1 KGHDR and CDR2 SFDVKD come from the germline V gene. CDR3 DNA: TGTGCCACCAGTGATAGAGTAAATGAGCAGTTCTTC. Its translation is CATSDRVNEQFF.

The rearrangement uses TRBV19 and TRBJ2-1; no clear D. CDR1 and CDR2 from the germline V gene are LNHDA and SQIVND (reference sequence). The V end was cut by 4 bases, the J end by 4 bases, with 17 bases between. This CDR3 has 16 amino acids. The CDR3 nucleotides read TGTGCCAGTAGTAAGTTCGAGGAGTTTCTTTACAATGAGCAGTTCTTC. As protein: CASSKFEEFLYNEQFF.

This clone has more than one count but fewer than ten. The genes are TRBV27 and TRBJ1-6; perhaps TRBD1 as D (6 bases). V lost 4 bases and J lost 6, with 13 bases in between. This CDR3 has 15 amino acids. In germline, CDR1 is MNHEY, CDR2 SMNVEV (reference sequence). The CDR3 region is CASSWSRGFNSPLHF. As DNA, the CDR3 is TGTGCCAGCAGTTGGAGCAGGGGATTTAATTCACCCCTCCACTTT.

The chain combines TRBV9 with TRBJ1-3; TRBD1 is a possible D gene (5 bases). CDR1 is SGDLS and CDR2 is YYNGEE in the germline V gene. This CDR3 spans 15 amino acids. V lost 2 bases, J lost 0 bases, and 9 bases lay in between. The CDR3 is CASSVTGISGNTIYF. CDR3 nucleotides: TGTGCCAGCAGCGTCACAGGCATCTCTGGAAACACCATATATTTT.

The rearrangement uses TRBV27 and TRBJ1-1; tentative D call: TRBD1 (5 bases). This CDR3 has 16 amino acids. The V end lost 2 bases, the J end lost 0 bases, and 13 bases lay between the germline ends. Germline CDR1 reads MNHEY; CDR2 reads SMNVEV (reference sequence). The CDR3 is CASSLLWEGMNTEAFF. The DNA for the CDR3 is TGTGCCAGCAGTTTACTATGGGAGGGGATGAACACTGAAGCTTTCTTT.